The 12 T cell receptor beta chains below were found in one sample sequenced in a study of Ad26.COV2.S vaccination and SARS-CoV-2 variants (dated by TCRdb to about 2021). Library method: the immunoSEQ multiplex PCR assay. TCRdb retrieved this table from immuneACCESS and kept in-frame rearrangements only. Not all clones are present; in checked studies, unresolved V genes account for under half, and no reason is known for the remainder. This sample lists some 500,000 clones; 85% to 90% were detected once. Of the sample, about 2.4% is held by the ten largest clones. The treatment or condition label for this specimen denotes: some 20 received Ad26.COV2.S at low or high dose, single or two shots; 5 received placebo; per-sample allocation not given. Repertoires of vaccine and placebo recipients were sequenced from samples collected on day 63 after the first injection. The sample was peripheral blood, taken in a trial of Ad26.COV2.S vaccine versus placebo. Source of these receptors: a person aged 18-60 years who received the Ad26.COV2.S COVID-19 vaccine or a placebo.

The rearrangement joins TRBV13 to TRBJ2-1, with D unclear. Germline lookup yields CDR1 PRHDT and CDR2 FYEKMQ (reference sequence). V lost 5 bases to trimming and J lost 0 bases, with 11 bases between them. The length of the CDR3 is 15 residues. The CDR3 DNA sequence: TGTGCCAGCAGCACCTCCCAGAGCTCCTACAATGAGCAGTTCTTC. Translating it yields CASSTSQSSYNEQFF.

This chain uses TRBV18 with TRBJ1-3; D remains ambiguous. V lost 3 bases, J lost 4 bases, and 13 bases lay in between. CDR3 length: 15 residues. Germline loops: CDR1 KGHSH, CDR2 LQKENI. The DNA for the CDR3 is TGTGCCAGCTCACCCGGATTCGAGTGGGGAAACACCATATATTTT. Translated: CASSPGFEWGNTIYF.

This chain uses TRBV20-1 with TRBJ2-1; no definite D call. CDR1 is DFQATT, CDR2 SNEGSKA, per germline (reference sequence). The CDR3 runs to 15 residues. V was pared by 3 bases and J by 0 bases, with 12 bases between. The CDR3 sequence: CSASRRSSSYNEQFF. The CDR3 DNA reads TGCAGTGCTAGTCGGCGGAGCAGCTCCTACAATGAGCAGTTCTTC.

The chain couples TRBV5-1 to TRBJ2-5; D unclear. V was pared by 4 bases and J by 1 base, with 11 bases between. Germline V CDR1 and CDR2: SGHRS, YFSETQ. The length of the CDR3 is 14 residues. CDR3 DNA sequence: TGCGCCAGCAGCCCTGGGCCGGGCCAAGAGACCCAGTACTTC. Translating gives CASSPGPGQETQYF.

This chain joins TRBV15 and TRBJ2-1, with 10 bases fitting TRBD2. The V gene end was trimmed by 6 bases and the J gene end by 4 bases; junction bases not matched to a gene: 3. In germline, CDR1 is LNHNV, CDR2 YYDKDF (reference sequence). CDR3 size: 14 residues. The CDR3 region is CATRKTSGYNEQFF. The CDR3 DNA follows: TGTGCCACCAGGAAGACTAGCGGGTACAATGAGCAGTTCTTC.

This chain links TRBV27 with TRBJ1-4, with a tentative D call TRBD1 (5 bases). There are 18 residues in the CDR3. CDR1 and CDR2 from the germline V gene are MNHEY and SMNVEV (reference sequence). The V and J ends lost 6 bases and 3 bases respectively, with 23 bases between them. The CDR3 DNA reads TGTGCCAGCAGAATAAGGGGCAGGGCAAGGGTGGCTAATGAAAAACTGTTTTTT. Translated, it gives CASRIRGRARVANEKLFF.

The chain has TRBV15 and TRBJ1-1, with D possibly matching TRBD1 (5 bases). CDR3 length: 15 amino acids. In germline, CDR1 is LNHNV, CDR2 YYDKDF (reference sequence). Trimming cost V 0 bases and J 4 bases, with 12 bases left between them. In DNA, the CDR3 is TGTGCCACCAGCAGAGATCGAGGCAGGGCCACTGAAGCTTTCTTT. Amino acids: CATSRDRGRATEAFF. The whole variable domain, filled in from reference TRBV15 and TRBJ1-1, reads DAMVIQNPRYQVTQFGKPVTLSCSQTLNHNVMYWYQQKSSQAPKLLFHYYDKDFNNEADTPDNFQSRRPNTSFCFLDIRSPGLGDTAMYLCATSRDRGRATEAFFGQGTRLTVV.

This clone has only one observation. The chain has TRBV9 and TRBJ2-3; 8 bases line up with TRBD1. V trimming: 0 bases; J trimming: 0 bases; junction bases outside the gene matches: 6. This CDR3 is built from 17 residues. The germline CDR1 and CDR2 sequences are SGDLS and YYNGEE. The CDR3 sequence: CASSVDPTGASTDTQYF. The CDR3 nucleotides are TGTGCCAGCAGCGTAGACCCGACAGGGGCGAGCACAGATACGCAGTATTTT.

The rearrangement links TRBV7-3 to TRBJ2-7; D assignment may be TRBD1 or TRBD2 (5 bases each). The germline gives CDR1 SGHTA, CDR2 FQGTGA. There are 13 residues in the CDR3. Trimming took off 5 bases at V and 3 bases at J, with 11 bases between the two ends. The CDR3 sequence is CASSQGPGYEQYF. The CDR3 DNA is TGTGCCAGCAGCCAGGGACCGGGCTACGAGCAGTACTTC.

Written as DNA, the CDR3 is TGTGCCAGCAGCGCAGGGACCATCCAGTACCAAGAGACCCAGTACTTC. Amino acid sequence: CASSAGTIQYQETQYF. The J gene is TRBJ2-5, the V gene TRBV13, with D tentatively TRBD1 or TRBD2 (5 bases each). Germline-derived CDR1 and CDR2 are PRHDT and FYEKMQ (reference sequence). This CDR3 spans 16 amino acids. Trimming removed 5 bases from V and 0 bases from J, with 16 bases in between.

This clone showed up just once. The rearrangement joins TRBV18 to TRBJ1-1, with unresolved D. Germline assignment: CDR1 KGHSH and CDR2 LQKENI. This CDR3 region has 16 residues. The V gene lost 6 bases and the J gene lost 0 bases, with 17 bases spanning the gap. The CDR3 is CASSPNGGVMNTEAFF. In DNA, the CDR3 is TGTGCCAGCTCCCCCAATGGTGGGGTGATGAACACTGAAGCTTTCTTT.

The chain links TRBV29-1 to TRBJ1-1; D is unclear. Germline V gives CDR1 SQVTM, CDR2 ANQGSEA. V dropped 4 bases and J dropped 7 bases, with 22 bases sitting between them. The CDR3 is 15 amino acids. The CDR3 is CSVVSAVGLKGEAFF. The CDR3 DNA sequence: TGCAGCGTTGTATCGGCCGTAGGGCTAAAGGGTGAAGCTTTCTTT.